The source of this T cell receptor (beta chain) is a study of low-dose radiotherapy and immunotherapy resistance in tumors. Study-wide background: Daily, from cycle 1 day 1 and for four cycles, patients took oral aspirin 300 mg.

The authors amplified TCRs for around 20 PCR cycles with a constant-region primer and a V-primer adapter. A single record per CDR3 protein comes from TCRdb applying MiXCR to the reads. The profile covers roughly 50,000 distinct CDR3 sequences, with 33% appearing a single time and 8% to 10% taken by the ten largest. Sample time point: after trial treatment. Specified treatment: LDRT plus nivolumab, ipilimumab, low-dose cyclophosphamide and aspirin (RACIN trial). Donors received nivolumab, ipilimumab, aspirin, low-dose cyclophosphamide and low-dose radiotherapy. This clonotype was observed at least ten times. The TCR was taken from a male donor with rectosigmoid adenocarcinoma. The sequencing used PBMCs, collected after low-dose radiotherapy plus immunotherapy.

Here the CDR3 DNA reads TGCGCCAGCAGACTGGACAAGACTAGCGGGGGGTACTACGAGCAGTACTTC. Translated: CASRLDKTSGGYYEQYF. V is TRBV5-1 and J is TRBJ2-7, with 13 bases identical to TRBD2. The CDR3 is 17 amino acids. The J segment lost 3 bases and the V segment lost 5 bases, leaving 11 bases of the junction unmatched. From germline, CDR1 is SGHRS and CDR2 YFSETQ.